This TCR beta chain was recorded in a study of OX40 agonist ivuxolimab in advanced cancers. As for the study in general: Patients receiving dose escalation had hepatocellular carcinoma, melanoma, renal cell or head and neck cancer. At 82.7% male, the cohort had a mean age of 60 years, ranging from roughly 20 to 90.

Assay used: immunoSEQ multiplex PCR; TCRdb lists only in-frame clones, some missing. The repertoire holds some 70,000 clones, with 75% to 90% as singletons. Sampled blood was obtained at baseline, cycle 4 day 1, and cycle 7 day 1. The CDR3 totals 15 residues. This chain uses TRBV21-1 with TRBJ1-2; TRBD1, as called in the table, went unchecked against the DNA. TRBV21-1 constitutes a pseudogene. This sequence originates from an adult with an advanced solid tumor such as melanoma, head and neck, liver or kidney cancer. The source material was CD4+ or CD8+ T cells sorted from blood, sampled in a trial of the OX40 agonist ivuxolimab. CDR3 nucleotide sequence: TGTGCCAGCAGCCCCGGACAGGGGGCGTACTATGGCTACACCTTC. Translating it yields CASSPGQGAYYGYTF.